Below, 25 T cell receptor beta chains from the same sample are listed, as sequenced in a study of vaccination effects on CD4 cells after COVID-19. Generated by immunoSEQ multiplex PCR, the TCRdb table keeps only in-frame clones and is missing some. The data contain 25,000 to 35,000 clones, roughly 81% of them singletons. Expansion of antigen-specific CD4+ T cells with viral peptide pools was carried out by the ViraFEST assay before sequencing. When around 10 days of culture had elapsed, CD4+ T cells were isolated. Two doses of either BNT162b2 or mRNA-1273 were given to each participant. No antigen has been assigned to these receptors. This material consisted of CD4+ T cells from PBMCs cultured with HCoV-229E spike peptides, taken after COVID-19 vaccination. The source is a human donor who received a COVID-19 vaccine.

V usage is TRBV29-1 and J usage is TRBJ1-1; TRBD1 agrees at 7 bases. There are 12 residues in the CDR3. With 6 bases clipped from V and 4 bases from J, the junction kept 5 bases outside the gene matches. Germline CDR1 is SQVTM and CDR2 is ANQGSEA. Here the CDR3 reads CSVQGVGTEAFF. Here the CDR3 DNA reads TGCAGCGTCCAGGGGGTCGGCACTGAAGCTTTCTTT.

The chain employs TRBV24-1 and TRBJ2-1; D may be TRBD1 or TRBD2 (6 bases each). This CDR3 is 12 amino acids long. Germline V lookup: CDR1 KGHDR, CDR2 SFDVKD. Trimming shortened V by 9 bases and J by 2 bases, and 7 bases separated the two germline ends. DNA for the CDR3: TGTGCCACCGGGGGGCCCTACAATGAGCAGTTCTTC. This sequence encodes CATGGPYNEQFF.

In its sample, this clone was seen once. CDR3 in amino acids: CASSRGTVPLGEQFF. In nucleotides, the CDR3 is TGTGCCAGCAGTCGAGGGACCGTCCCATTAGGTGAGCAGTTCTTC. The genes are TRBV27 and TRBJ2-1; D is tentatively TRBD1 or TRBD2 (5 bases each). Looked up from germline, CDR1 is MNHEY and CDR2 is SMNVEV (reference sequence). The CDR3 is 15 residues long. Trimming took off 5 bases at V and 9 bases at J, with 20 bases between the two ends.

This chain connects TRBV11-2 to TRBJ1-2; no reliable D call. This CDR3 is 13 amino acids long. Deletions cut 1 base from V and 4 bases from J, with 7 bases between. Germline V CDR1 and CDR2: SGHAT, FQNNGV. CDR3 sequence: CASSLGLFYGYTF. The CDR3 DNA is TGTGCCAGCAGCTTAGGACTCTTCTATGGCTACACCTTC.

The V call is TRBV11-1, the J call TRBJ1-3; no reliable D call. The CDR3 length is 16 residues. Trimming removed 1 base from V and 0 bases from J, with 10 bases in between. Germline V CDR1 and CDR2: SGHAT, FQDESV (reference sequence). The CDR3 DNA reads TGTGCCAGCAGCTTAGGATACGACCACTCTGGAAACACCATATATTTT. It codes for CASSLGYDHSGNTIYF.

This clone occurred a few times. This chain's CDR3 is CASSIRAGQYNEQFF. The DNA of the CDR3 is TGTGCCAGTAGCATAAGGGCGGGCCAGTACAATGAGCAGTTCTTC. The rearrangement joins TRBV19 to TRBJ2-1; TRBD2 is a possible D gene (5 bases). V shed 6 bases and J shed 4 bases, with 16 bases lying between them. The CDR3 runs to 15 residues. The germline V gene has CDR1 LNHDA and CDR2 SQIVND (reference sequence).

This rearrangement joins TRBV6-1 to TRBJ2-1; D remains ambiguous. The germline V gene encodes CDR1 MNHNS and CDR2 SASEGT. Trimming pared 3 bases from V and 11 bases from J, leaving 8 bases between. CDR3 length: 11 amino acids. CDR3 coding DNA: TGTGCCAGCAGTGAGGTACCCCAGCAGTTCTTC. Residues: CASSEVPQQFF.

The chain links TRBV4-2 to TRBJ2-2, with TRBD2 matching 7 bases. The ends lost 1 base at V and 0 bases at J; junction bases unmatched: 2. The CDR3 consists of 16 residues. CDR1 is LGHNA, CDR2 YNFKEQ, per germline. The CDR3 region is CASSQGRGANTGELFF. CDR3 bases: TGTGCCAGCAGCCAAGGTCGGGGGGCGAACACCGGGGAGCTGTTTTTT.

This clone was found a few times. The V and J genes are TRBV11-2 and TRBJ2-2; no clear D. The CDR3 contains 14 residues. V dropped 3 bases and J dropped 1 base, with 6 bases sitting between them. CDR1 and CDR2 (germline): SGHAT, FQNNGV. The CDR3 nucleotides read TGTGCCAGCAGCTTTACTCTGAACACCGGGGAGCTGTTTTTT. Its translation: CASSFTLNTGELFF. Together with reference TRBV11-2 and TRBJ2-2, the CDR3 gives the full variable domain: EAGVAQSPRYKIIEKRQSVAFWCNPISGHATLYWYQQILGQGPKLLIQFQNNGVVDDSQLPKDRFSAERLKGVDSTLKIQPAKLEDSAVYLCASSFTLNTGELFFGEGSRLTVL.

The chain has TRBV5-1 and TRBJ1-5; the D gene is possibly TRBD1 (5 bases). The CDR3 extends over 16 amino acids. V was cut by 0 bases and J by 1 base, with 11 bases left in between. The germline gives CDR1 SGHRS, CDR2 YFSETQ. This chain's CDR3 is CASSLGGVGSNQPQHF. CDR3 DNA sequence: TGCGCCAGCAGCTTGGGGGGGGTGGGCAGCAATCAGCCCCAGCATTTT.

This clone was picked up a small number of times. The CDR3 loop is CASSIDAAGIGEKLFF. The CDR3 DNA reads as TGTGCCAGTAGTATAGATGCCGCGGGGATAGGTGAAAAACTGTTTTTT. The V and J genes are TRBV19 and TRBJ1-4; D remains unclear. The V gene's germline CDR1 is LNHDA and CDR2 SQIVND (reference sequence). The length of the CDR3 is 16 residues. Trimming removed 0 bases at V and 7 bases at J, with 15 bases between. The complete variable domain, with remaining parts taken from reference TRBV19 and TRBJ1-4, reads DGGITQSPKYLFRKEGQNVTLSCEQNLNHDAMYWYRQDPGQGLRLIYYSQIVNDFQKGDIAEGYSVSREKKESFPLTVTSAQKNPTAFYLCASSIDAAGIGEKLFFGSGTQLSVL.

The chain combines TRBV7-9 with TRBJ2-3, with a weak D call TRBD2 (5 bases). Between the trimmed V and J ends, which lost 4 bases and 6 bases, there was a span of 23 bases. Germline lookup yields CDR1 SEHNR and CDR2 FQNEAQ (reference sequence). This CDR3 contains 17 residues. This CDR3 is CASSSHSQDGGRDTQYF. CDR3 bases: TGTGCCAGCAGCTCCCACTCGCAGGACGGAGGACGGGATACGCAGTATTTT.

The chain employs TRBV5-6 and TRBJ1-5; 9 positions agree with TRBD1. Per the germline V gene, CDR1 is SGHDT and CDR2 is YYEEEE. The CDR3 covers 16 residues. Losses at the gene ends were 4 bases for V and 4 bases for J; bases not matched to a gene: 9. This CDR3 is CASSIAQGARNQPQHF. The CDR3 DNA reads as TGTGCCAGCAGCATCGCACAGGGGGCGAGGAATCAGCCCCAGCATTTT.

The chain has TRBV6-5 and TRBJ1-5; D is unclear. V lost 2 bases to trimming and J lost 9 bases, with 11 bases between them. The CDR3 is 13 residues long. Germline lookup yields CDR1 MNHEY and CDR2 SVGAGI. CDR3 protein: CASSYGLQGPQHF. For the CDR3, the DNA is TGTGCCAGCAGTTACGGACTACAAGGGCCCCAGCATTTT.

The rearrangement links TRBV24-1 to TRBJ2-2; a weak D match, TRBD1 (6 bases). Between the trimmed V and J ends, which lost 7 bases and 3 bases, there was a span of 17 bases. Germline-derived CDR1 and CDR2 are KGHDR and SFDVKD. This CDR3 spans 16 amino acids. DNA of the CDR3: TGTGCCACCAGGGACCATCAACAGGGTTACACCGGGGAGCTGTTTTTT. It yields the protein CATRDHQQGYTGELFF.

The genes are TRBV5-1 and TRBJ2-5; maybe TRBD2 (6 bases). CDR3 length equals 14 residues. Germline V CDR1 and CDR2: SGHRS, YFSETQ. V gave up 3 bases and J gave up 9 bases, with 18 bases separating them. CDR3 protein: CASSSPSARSAQYF. The CDR3 nucleotides are TGCGCCAGCAGCTCCCCTAGCGCTCGATCGGCCCAGTACTTC.

The V and J genes are TRBV5-4 and TRBJ2-3, with TRBD2 matching 9 bases. Germline assignment: CDR1 SGHNT and CDR2 YYREEE (reference sequence). V dropped 4 bases and J dropped 2; count of bases not matched to a gene: 8. CDR3 length: 16 residues. CDR3 sequence reads: CASSDLAGALTDTQYF. The CDR3, as DNA: TGTGCCAGCAGCGATTTAGCGGGGGCCCTCACAGATACGCAGTATTTT.

V and J are TRBV30 and TRBJ2-5; 8 nucleotides match TRBD2. The length of the CDR3 is 14 residues. CDR1 is GTSNPN and CDR2 is SVGIG in the germline V gene (reference sequence). After removal of 3 bases from V and 5 bases from J, the junction contained 8 bases not matched to a gene. The CDR3 region has the DNA TGTGCCTGGAGGTTCTTCTCGGGGGGGGAGACCCAGTACTTC. Its translation: CAWRFFSGGETQYF.

The rearrangement joins TRBV29-1 to TRBJ2-7; D not resolved. From germline, CDR1 is SQVTM and CDR2 ANQGSEA. This CDR3 region has 11 residues. Trimming stripped 6 bases from V and 6 bases from J, with 12 bases between. CDR3 coding DNA: TGCAGCGTCGGAAGTAGTCGCGAGCAGTACTTC. Translating it yields CSVGSSREQYF.

The chain uses TRBV21-1 and TRBJ1-1. TRBV21-1 is reported as a pseudogene. The CDR3 covers 14 residues. DNA for the CDR3: TGTGCCAGCAGCAAAGAGAAAGGGAACACTGAAGCTTTCTTT. Translated: CASSKEKGNTEAFF.

The count of this clone is one. V gene TRBV12-5 combines with J gene TRBJ2-3, with D maybe TRBD2 (6 bases). CDR1 LGHNT and CDR2 FRNRAP come from the germline V gene. V shed 7 bases and J shed 0 bases, with 17 bases lying between them. The CDR3 totals 16 residues. CDR3 coding DNA: TGTGCTAGTGCCTCACAGGAGGGCACTAGCACAGATACGCAGTATTTT. This sequence encodes CASASQEGTSTDTQYF.

This clone was seen once. V and J are TRBV3-1 (or the pseudogene TRBV3-2) and TRBJ1-2, with D tentatively TRBD1 (6 bases). CDR3 size: 12 residues. Germline loops: CDR1 LGHDT, CDR2 YNNKEL (reference sequence). V lost 5 bases to trimming and J lost 6 bases, with 10 bases between them. CDR3 sequence (DNA): TGTGCCAGCAGCGCACAGGGAGATGGCTACACCTTC. Translating gives CASSAQGDGYTF.

V gene TRBV5-1 combines with J gene TRBJ1-3, with D maybe TRBD1 (5 bases). V lost 0 bases and J lost 2, with 6 bases in between. The germline CDR1 and CDR2 sequences are SGHRS and YFSETQ. This CDR3 region has 14 residues. In DNA form, the CDR3 reads TGCGCCAGCAGCTTGGGGGGGGCTGGAAACACCATATATTTT. Protein sequence: CASSLGGAGNTIYF. Combining the CDR3 with reference TRBV5-1 and TRBJ1-3 gives the whole variable domain KAGVTQTPRYLIKTRGQQVTLSCSPISGHRSVSWYQQTPGQGLQFLFEYFSETQRNKGNFPGRFSGRQFSNSRSEMNVSTLELGDSALYLCASSLGGAGNTIYFGEGSWLTVV.

The chain joins TRBV4-2 to TRBJ2-3; 9 nucleotides align to TRBD2. The germline V gene encodes CDR1 LGHNA and CDR2 YNFKEQ. The CDR3 totals 16 residues. After removal of 0 bases from V and 4 bases from J, the junction contained 5 bases not matched to a gene. CDR3 DNA: TGTGCCAGCAGCCAAGAAGCTGGCGGGGGGGCAGATACGCAGTATTTT. It yields the protein CASSQEAGGGADTQYF.

A few counts support this clone. The gene calls are TRBV18 and TRBJ2-3; maybe TRBD1 (6 bases). Germline CDR1 KGHSH, CDR2 LQKENI. The CDR3 consists of 15 residues. Between the trimmed V and J ends, which lost 4 bases and 4 bases, there was a span of 15 bases. CDR3 residues: CASSLSTGPPDTQYF. The CDR3 nucleotides are TGTGCCAGCTCACTGAGCACAGGGCCCCCAGATACGCAGTATTTT.